This T cell receptor (beta chain) was obtained from a study of blood T cell repertoires in COVID-19. As for the study in general: The United States, Italy and Spain supplied acute and convalescent COVID-19 samples. T cells, B-cell-depleted T cells, or PBMCs supplied cDNA or gDNA.

There are 14 residues in the CDR3. The germline V gene has CDR1 SGHTA and CDR2 FQGNSA. V was trimmed by 3 bases and J by 1 base, leaving 9 bases between them. How the authors handled the data: Quantification of nucleated cells was approximated via reference gene primer amplification. Data came from immunoSEQ multiplex PCR; TCRdb stores just in-frame clones and leaves some out. Clone size and V and J calls were adopted from that table, with D and trimming inferred from the DNA. The table has nearly 25,000 clones, 80% to 90% seen once. Sequenced sample: peripheral blood. The TCR originated in a man in his 70s with acute or convalescent COVID-19. This chain uses TRBV7-2 with TRBJ1-1; no firm D call. CDR3 protein: CASSFDVRNTEAFF. CDR3 bases: TGTGCCAGCAGCTTTGATGTGAGGAACACTGAAGCTTTCTTT.